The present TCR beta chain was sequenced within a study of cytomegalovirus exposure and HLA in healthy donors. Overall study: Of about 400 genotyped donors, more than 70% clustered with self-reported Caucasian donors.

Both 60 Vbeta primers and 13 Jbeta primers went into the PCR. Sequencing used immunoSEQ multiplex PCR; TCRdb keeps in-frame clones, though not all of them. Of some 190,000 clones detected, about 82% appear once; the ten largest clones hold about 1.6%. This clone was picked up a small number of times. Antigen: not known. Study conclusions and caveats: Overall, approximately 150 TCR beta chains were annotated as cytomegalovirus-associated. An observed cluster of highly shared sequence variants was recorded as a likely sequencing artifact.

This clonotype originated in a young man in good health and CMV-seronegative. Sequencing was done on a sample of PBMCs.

CDR3 loop: CASSTQRGSSYNEQFF. CDR3 in DNA: TGTGCCAGTAGTACCCAGCGGGGTAGCTCCTACAATGAGCAGTTCTTC. This chain connects TRBV19 to TRBJ2-1; 7 nucleotides agree with TRBD2. The CDR3 has 16 residues. Germline V CDR1 and CDR2: LNHDA, SQIVND (reference sequence). The ends lost 4 bases at V and 0 bases at J; junction bases unmatched: 6.